One and the same sample provided the 28 T cell receptor beta chains below, sequenced in a study of tumor T cells in aggressive B-cell lymphoma. Measured with immunoSEQ multiplex PCR; TCRdb has only the in-frame clones, and not every one. Among 9,000 to 13,000 clones listed, 70% to 90% were seen once. Material for sequencing was tumor tissue. Receptors originate from an adult with diffuse large B cell lymphoma.

This chain links TRBV27 with TRBJ1-2; possible D gene TRBD1, 5 bases. V lost 6 bases and J lost 6, with 14 bases in between. The CDR3 runs to 13 residues. The V gene's germline CDR1 is MNHEY and CDR2 SMNVEV (reference sequence). The DNA for the CDR3 is TGTGCCAGCAGGGAGTCGTTGGGGCATGGCTACACCTTC. This codes for CASRESLGHGYTF.

The chain combines TRBV27 with TRBJ1-5; no firm D call. The CDR3 is 12 amino acids. V was pared by 5 bases and J by 4 bases, with 6 bases between. CDR1 is MNHEY and CDR2 is SMNVEV in the germline V gene (reference sequence). In DNA, the CDR3 is TGTGCCAGCAGTCCTATGAATCAGCCCCAGCATTTT. Its protein product is CASSPMNQPQHF.

V is TRBV9 and J is TRBJ2-2, with unresolved D. Germline V gives CDR1 SGDLS, CDR2 YYNGEE. The CDR3 sequence is 13 residues long. The V gene lost 0 bases and the J gene lost 4 bases, with 4 bases spanning the gap. CDR3 protein: CASSVGATGELFF. The CDR3 DNA reads TGTGCCAGCAGCGTAGGCGCCACCGGGGAGCTGTTTTTT. The full variable domain, completed using reference TRBV9 and TRBJ2-2, is DSGVTQTPKHLITATGQRVTLRCSPRSGDLSVYWYQQSLDQGLQFLIQYYNGEERAKGNILERFSAQQFPDLHSELNLSSLELGDSALYFCASSVGATGELFFGEGSRLTVL.

This chain uses TRBV10-2 with TRBJ1-5; maybe TRBD1 (5 bases). The CDR3 spans 15 residues. Per the germline V gene, CDR1 is WSHSY and CDR2 is SAAADI. V lost 6 bases, J lost 0 bases, and 12 bases lay in between. DNA for the CDR3: TGCGCCAGCAGGACCGGGGGGTATAGCAATCAGCCCCAGCATTTT. Translating it yields CASRTGGYSNQPQHF.

V gene TRBV5-1 combines with J gene TRBJ2-7; 7 bases agree with TRBD2. The germline CDR1 and CDR2 sequences are SGHRS and YFSETQ. The CDR3 is 15 residues long. Germline trimming cut 0 bases from V and 2 bases from J; bases unmatched to any gene: 5. CDR3 in amino acids: CASSLASGTPYEQYF. Here the CDR3 DNA reads TGCGCCAGCAGCTTGGCGAGCGGGACCCCCTACGAGCAGTACTTC.

The gene calls are TRBV29-1 and TRBJ1-1, with D possibly TRBD1 on 5 matching bases. In germline, CDR1 is SQVTM, CDR2 ANQGSEA. The CDR3 is 12 amino acids. V dropped 0 bases and J dropped 7 bases, with 9 bases sitting between them. The CDR3 sequence is CSVEEGAIEAFF. CDR3 DNA sequence: TGCAGCGTTGAAGAAGGGGCAATTGAAGCTTTCTTT.

V and J are TRBV2 and TRBJ2-7; D remains ambiguous. The CDR3 runs 13 residues. The V end lost 10 bases, the J end lost 1 base, and 14 bases lay between the germline ends. Germline CDR1 SNHLY, CDR2 FYNNEI. The CDR3 is CATLGDFSYEQYF. The CDR3 region has the DNA TGTGCCACCTTGGGTGACTTTTCCTACGAGCAGTACTTC.

The chain has TRBV5-6 and TRBJ1-1; D is undetermined. From germline, CDR1 is SGHDT and CDR2 YYEEEE. There are 11 residues in the CDR3. V was cut by 5 bases and J by 11 bases, with 13 bases left in between. CDR3 loop: CASSRSLDAFF. CDR3 nucleotides: TGTGCCAGCAGTCGGTCACTAGATGCTTTCTTT.

This clone was observed once. The V gene is TRBV10-2, the J gene TRBJ2-5; D gene ambiguous. Trimming stripped 5 bases from V and 4 bases from J, with 14 bases between. CDR1 is WSHSY, CDR2 SAAADI, per germline. This CDR3 comprises 14 residues. The DNA for the CDR3 is TGCGCCAGCAGTTTATATCCCGCGGCAGAGACCCAGTACTTC. It yields the protein CASSLYPAAETQYF.

The V and J genes are TRBV4-1 and TRBJ2-3; 9 positions match TRBD2. The CDR3 extends over 16 amino acids. Germline V gene sequence: CDR1 MGHRA, CDR2 YSYEKL. J was trimmed by 3 bases and V by 0 bases; bases with no gene match: 4. The CDR3 DNA reads TGCGCCAGCAGCCAAGAGGCGGGAGGGCCTACAGATACGCAGTATTTT. This sequence encodes CASSQEAGGPTDTQYF.

DNA of the CDR3: TGTGCCAGCTCCGGGACTAGCGGGAGGGCCTCGAACACCGGGGAGCTGTTTTTT. Protein sequence: CASSGTSGRASNTGELFF. The chain joins TRBV18 to TRBJ2-2; 16 bases align to TRBD2. The length of the CDR3 is 18 residues. Trimming cost V 6 bases and J 0 bases; bases outside gene matches: 4. CDR1 and CDR2 (germline): KGHSH, LQKENI.

This clone occurred a few times. The chain couples TRBV7-9 to TRBJ2-7; D possibly corresponds to TRBD1 (5 bases). Germline V CDR1 and CDR2: SEHNR, FQNEAQ (reference sequence). The germline V and J ends were trimmed by 1 base and 6 bases, with 13 bases remaining between them. CDR3 length: 14 residues. The CDR3, as DNA: TGTGCCAGCAGCTTAGGGGCACAGGCAAGCGAGCAGTACTTC. As protein: CASSLGAQASEQYF.

The table lists this clone with a count of one. The CDR3 DNA is TGCGCCAGCAGCCAAGCCGGGGAGTACTACAATGAGCAGTTCTTC. It is translated as CASSQAGEYYNEQFF. The chain uses TRBV4-1 and TRBJ2-1, with D perhaps matching TRBD2 (5 bases). Trimming shortened V by 1 base and J by 3 bases, and 10 bases separated the two germline ends. Germline V gene lookup returns CDR1 MGHRA and CDR2 YSYEKL. The CDR3 is 15 residues long.

The chain combines TRBV28 with TRBJ1-4; D not certain. V lost 10 bases and J 5 bases, leaving 11 bases between the germline ends. Germline lookup yields CDR1 MDHEN and CDR2 SYDVKM. This CDR3 has 12 amino acids. The CDR3: CATGGINEKLFF. The CDR3 nucleotides are TGTGCCACCGGAGGGATCAATGAAAAACTGTTTTTT.

The chain is built from TRBV14 and TRBJ2-1; no reliable D call. There are 15 residues in the CDR3. Trimming stripped 1 base from V and 4 bases from J, with 11 bases between. Germline V gene data show CDR1 as SGHDN and CDR2 as FVKESK. The CDR3 DNA is TGTGCCAGCAGCCAAGGACTTCAACCTTACAATGAGCAGTTCTTC. Encoded protein: CASSQGLQPYNEQFF.

The chain employs TRBV27 and TRBJ2-1; the match to TRBD2 covers 7 bases. This CDR3 spans 14 amino acids. J was trimmed by 6 bases and V by 2 bases; bases with no gene match: 4. Germline V gene sequence: CDR1 MNHEY, CDR2 SMNVEV (reference sequence). In nucleotides, the CDR3 is TGTGCCAGCAGTTTAACCGCGGGAGTCAATGAGCAGTTCTTC. Amino acid sequence: CASSLTAGVNEQFF.

The chain combines TRBV28 with TRBJ1-2, with 8 bases identical to TRBD1. J was trimmed by 7 bases and V by 8 bases; bases with no gene match: 6. In germline, CDR1 is MDHEN, CDR2 SYDVKM. The CDR3 has 12 amino acids. The CDR3 nucleotides read TGTGCCAGCTCAGGGGGCATGGGTGGCTACACCTTC. Its translation is CASSGGMGGYTF.

This chain connects TRBV6-4 to TRBJ1-1; D might be TRBD1 (5 bases). Deletions cut 6 bases from V and 5 bases from J, with 13 bases between. The CDR3 spans 13 residues. Germline V gene data show CDR1 as MRHNA and CDR2 as SNTAGT. CDR3 in amino acids: CASRNTGGTEAFF. CDR3 nucleotide sequence: TGTGCCAGCAGGAACACAGGAGGGACTGAAGCTTTCTTT.

The gene calls are TRBV6-1 and TRBJ1-3; a weak D match, TRBD1 (5 bases). The CDR3 is made up of 14 amino acids. V lost 6 bases, J lost 0 bases, and 9 bases lay in between. Germline CDR1 reads MNHNS; CDR2 reads SASEGT. In DNA form, the CDR3 reads TGTGCCAGCAGACGACAGTCCTCTGGAAACACCATATATTTT. Amino acids: CASRRQSSGNTIYF.

V is TRBV28 and J is TRBJ2-7; 8 bases map to TRBD1. V trimming: 6 bases; J trimming: 1 base; junction bases outside the gene matches: 5. The length of the CDR3 is 14 residues. Germline CDR1 MDHEN, CDR2 SYDVKM. CDR3 sequence (DNA): TGTGCCAGCAGCCGACAGGGGAGGTCCTACGAGCAGTACTTC. Its translation: CASSRQGRSYEQYF.

The chain recombines TRBV6-6 with TRBJ2-1, with a tentative D call TRBD2 (5 bases). CDR3 size: 13 residues. Trimming shortened V by 2 bases and J by 3 bases, and 5 bases separated the two germline ends. CDR1 is MNHNY, CDR2 SVGAGI, per germline (reference sequence). The CDR3 reads CASSYAGYNEQFF. The CDR3 coding sequence is TGTGCCAGCAGTTACGCGGGCTACAATGAGCAGTTCTTC.

The rearrangement links TRBV7-8 to TRBJ2-7; 10 bases fit TRBD2. CDR1 and CDR2 (germline): SGHVS, FQNEAQ. The trim removed 3 bases at V and 6 bases at J, leaving 5 bases unmatched. The CDR3 length is 14 residues. The CDR3 sequence: CASSLWTSGLEQYF. In nucleotides, the CDR3 is TGTGCCAGCAGCTTGTGGACTAGCGGCCTCGAGCAGTACTTC.

The chain couples TRBV19 to TRBJ2-1; 11 bases line up with TRBD2. J gave up 5 bases and V 6 bases, and 6 bases lay outside the gene matches. This CDR3 is 15 amino acids long. The germline CDR1 and CDR2 sequences are LNHDA and SQIVND (reference sequence). DNA of the CDR3: TGTGCCAGTAGCAAACTAGCGGGAGTAGACAATGAGCAGTTCTTC. It codes for CASSKLAGVDNEQFF.

V usage is TRBV4-1 and J usage is TRBJ2-3, with TRBD2 identical over 12 bases. J gave up 4 bases and V 1 base, and 6 bases lay outside the gene matches. CDR3 length: 17 amino acids. CDR1 MGHRA and CDR2 YSYEKL come from the germline V gene. The CDR3 bases are TGCGCCAGCAGCCAAGGATTAACTAGCGGGAGGTCAGATACGCAGTATTTT. Translated, it gives CASSQGLTSGRSDTQYF.

V and J are TRBV6-8 and TRBJ2-7; tentatively, D is TRBD1 (5 bases). Trimming removed 2 bases from V and 1 base from J, with 6 bases in between. The CDR3 runs to 13 residues. From germline, CDR1 is MNHGY and CDR2 SAAAGT. The CDR3 protein is CASSYDSSYEQYF. The CDR3 nucleotides are TGTGCCAGCAGTTACGACAGTTCCTACGAGCAGTACTTC.

The gene calls are TRBV6-5 and TRBJ2-3; no firm D call. V gave up 4 bases and J gave up 5 bases, with 4 bases separating them. Germline CDR1 is MNHEY and CDR2 is SVGAGI. The CDR3 has 11 amino acids. The CDR3 nucleotides are TGTGCCAGCAGTTTTCTAGATACGCAGTATTTT. Residues: CASSFLDTQYF.

V gene TRBV4-1 combines with J gene TRBJ2-4; 11 bases are shared with TRBD2. The germline gives CDR1 MGHRA, CDR2 YSYEKL. CDR3 length equals 18 residues. The V gene end was trimmed by 3 bases and the J gene end by 2 bases; junction bases not matched to a gene: 9. CDR3 sequence: CASSQGLAGGISKNIQYF. DNA for the CDR3: TGCGCCAGCAGCCAGGGCTTAGCGGGAGGGATTTCCAAAAACATTCAGTACTTC.

The rearrangement uses TRBV27 and TRBJ2-5, with a weak D call TRBD2 (5 bases). Germline lookup yields CDR1 MNHEY and CDR2 SMNVEV (reference sequence). The CDR3 contains 18 residues. The V gene lost 0 bases and the J gene lost 3 bases, with 20 bases spanning the gap. Written as DNA, the CDR3 is TGTGCCAGCAGTTTATCGGCCCTGACTACGGCGGTCGAAGAGACCCAGTACTTC. Its translation is CASSLSALTTAVEETQYF.